This T cell receptor beta chain was captured in a study of neurological immune-mediated disorders. Study-level points and caveats: Patients with HTLV-1-associated myelopathy showed the most TCR clonal expansion. Those with multiple sclerosis showed the least, falling below healthy controls.

In this sample, this clonotype turned up many times. Its antigen is still unknown. One entry per CDR3 protein results from TCRdb running MiXCR on the 5' RACE reads. This table holds roughly 36,000 distinct CDR3 sequences, about 7% found once. CD4+ or CD8+ T cells, around 940,000 per library, were used for sorted libraries. This CDR3 comprises 14 residues. Germline loops: CDR1 SQVTM, CDR2 ANQGSEA. Deletions cut 2 bases from V and 1 base from J, with 11 bases between. Sequencing used CD4+ T cells from blood. This sequence was found in a man aged 50 to 60 in good health. The chain has TRBV29-1 and TRBJ2-5; D is ambiguous. CDR3 DNA: TGCAGCGTTGAAAATCCGTTGGGCCAAGAGACCCAGTACTTC. Amino acids: CSVENPLGQETQYF.